Listed below are T cell receptor beta chains from one sample, sequenced in a study of blood T cell repertoires in COVID-19. The table came from immunoSEQ multiplex PCR; TCRdb's copy has only in-frame clones and leaves some out. The table lists some 300,000 clones, around 90% of them singletons. Sequenced sample: peripheral blood. The receptors originated from a woman aged 40 to 50 with COVID-19, enrolled during active disease. Both conserved end residues are part of each CDR3. D genes are given only for firm matches. The size field is filled for only some rows; it gives once, few, many or a size class.

v_gene,abundance,d_gene,j_gene,CDR3aa,CDR3nt
TRBV7-7,-,-,TRBJ2-2,CASTLRAGENTGELFF,TGTGCTAGCACCCTTAGGGCGGGTGAGAACACCGGGGAGCTGTTTTTT
TRBV7-6,-,-,TRBJ1-5,CASSLNSQDQPQHF,TGTGCCAGCAGCTTGAACAGTCAAGATCAGCCCCAGCATTTT
TRBV19,few,-,TRBJ1-5,CASSSLRGSGNQPQHF,TGTGCCAGTAGTTCTTTACGGGGAAGTGGGAATCAGCCCCAGCATTTT
TRBV28,-,-,TRBJ2-7,CASSPIQGNYEQYF,TGTGCCAGCAGTCCGATTCAGGGAAACTACGAGCAGTACTTC
TRBV19,-,-,TRBJ1-2,CASSIFALQGYTF,TGTGCCAGTAGTATTTTTGCGCTCCAAGGCTACACCTTC
TRBV10-3,once,-,TRBJ1-2,CAISDRTEGRGYGYTF,TGTGCCATCAGTGATCGGACAGAGGGACGGGGATATGGCTACACCTTC
TRBV9,-,-,TRBJ2-4,CASSPEGGGAPKNIQYF,TGTGCCAGCAGCCCCGAAGGGGGGGGCGCTCCCAAAAACATTCAGTACTTC
TRBV28,-,-,TRBJ1-2,CASSFRGEMYGYTF,TGTGCCAGCAGTTTTCGGGGGGAAATGTATGGCTACACCTTC
TRBV28,-,-,TRBJ2-7,CASSLSVPTFIPDRPYEQYF,TGTGCCAGCAGTTTATCTGTCCCCACTTTTATTCCGGACAGACCGTACGAGCAGTACTTC
TRBV7-2,-,TRBD1,TRBJ1-4,CASSSTGWGEKLFF,TGTGCCAGCAGCTCGACAGGGTGGGGTGAAAAACTGTTTTTT
TRBV5-1,-,-,TRBJ2-7,CASSLRQGIKDEQYF,TGCGCCAGCAGCTTGAGGCAGGGAATAAAAGACGAGCAGTACTTC
TRBV3-1/TRBV3-2,-,TRBD1,TRBJ2-3,CASSRDRGSTDTQYF,TGTGCCAGCAGCCGCGACAGGGGGTCGACAGATACGCAGTATTTT
TRBV10-3,-,TRBD2,TRBJ2-7,CAISVTSEVYEQYF,TGTGCCATCAGTGTAACTAGCGAAGTCTACGAGCAGTACTTC
TRBV27,-,-,TRBJ1-2,CASSPRDTANYGYTF,TGTGCCAGCAGCCCCCGGGACACTGCTAACTATGGCTACACCTTC
TRBV16,-,-,TRBJ2-3,CASSRGGTDTQYF,TGTGCCAGCAGCCGGGGGGGCACAGATACGCAGTATTTT
TRBV12-5,once,-,TRBJ2-5,CASGLLPFPQETQYF,TGTGCTAGTGGTCTTCTCCCGTTCCCCCAAGAGACCCAGTACTTC
TRBV11-2,-,-,TRBJ1-5,CASSLGGPNQPQHF,TGTGCCAGCAGCTTAGGGGGCCCTAATCAGCCCCAGCATTTT
TRBV5-1,-,-,TRBJ2-3,CASSPPMETQYF,TGCGCCAGCAGCCCCCCCATGGAGACGCAGTATTTT
TRBV28,-,TRBD2,TRBJ2-3,CASSPGGSRTDTQYF,TGTGCCAGCAGTCCGGGGGGGAGTAGGACAGATACGCAGTATTTT
TRBV19,-,TRBD1,TRBJ1-2,CASSLPQGAGYTF,TGTGCCAGTAGTCTCCCACAGGGGGCTGGCTACACCTTC
TRBV6-2/TRBV6-3,-,-,TRBJ1-1,CASSYWANTEAFF,TGTGCCAGCAGTTACTGGGCGAACACTGAAGCTTTCTTT
TRBV27,once,TRBD2,TRBJ2-7,CASSLISAGAYEQYF,TGTGCCAGCAGTTTGATCTCAGCGGGGGCCTACGAGCAGTACTTC
TRBV11-2,-,TRBD1,TRBJ2-7,CASRRMGQPGEQYF,TGTGCCAGCAGACGAATGGGACAGCCAGGCGAGCAGTACTTC
TRBV19,once,-,TRBJ1-2,CASSMSFGSGYTF,TGTGCCAGTAGTATGTCCTTCGGGTCTGGCTACACCTTC